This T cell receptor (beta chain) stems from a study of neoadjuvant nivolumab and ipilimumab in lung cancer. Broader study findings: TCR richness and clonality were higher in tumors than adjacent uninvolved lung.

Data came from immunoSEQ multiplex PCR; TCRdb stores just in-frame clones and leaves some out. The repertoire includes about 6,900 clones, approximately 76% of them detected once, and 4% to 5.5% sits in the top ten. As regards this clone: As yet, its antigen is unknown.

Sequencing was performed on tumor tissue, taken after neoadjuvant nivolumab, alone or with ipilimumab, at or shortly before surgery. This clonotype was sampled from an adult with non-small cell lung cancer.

The CDR3 sequence: CASRPGRTSGSSGETQYF. CDR3 DNA sequence: TGTGCCAGCAGACCTGGGCGGACTAGCGGGAGCTCGGGTGAGACCCAGTACTTC. This sequence joins TRBV11-2 and TRBJ2-5, with TRBD2 matching 13 bases. From germline, CDR1 is SGHAT and CDR2 FQNNGV. V was clipped by 6 bases and J by 5 bases; unmatched bases: 15. The CDR3 totals 18 residues. Looking up the rest from reference TRBV11-2 and TRBJ2-5 gives the full variable domain: EAGVAQSPRYKIIEKRQSVAFWCNPISGHATLYWYQQILGQGPKLLIQFQNNGVVDDSQLPKDRFSAERLKGVDSTLKIQPAKLEDSAVYLCASRPGRTSGSSGETQYFGPGTRLLVL.